Presented here are 17 T cell receptor beta chains from one specimen sequenced in a study of response to subunit inactivated influenza vaccine. TCRdb re-called the RT-PCR reads with MiXCR, one entry per CDR3 protein. The table records hundreds of thousands of distinct CDR3 sequences, more than 15% of them present only once. The sample in question was CD4+ T cells sorted from PBMCs, obtained less than 25 months after vaccination. These receptor sequences come from a man aged 45 to 70 who received an inactivated influenza vaccine.

V and J are TRBV9 and TRBJ2-7; 7 nucleotides match TRBD1. CDR3 length: 16 residues. Germline V gene lookup returns CDR1 SGDLS and CDR2 YYNGEE. V was clipped by 3 bases and J by 3 bases; unmatched bases: 12. The CDR3 protein is CASSAAPRGSHYEQYF. The CDR3 coding sequence is TGTGCCAGCAGCGCCGCTCCCAGGGGGTCCCACTACGAGCAGTACTTC.

This clonotype appeared a few times. This rearrangement joins TRBV5-1 to TRBJ2-7, with no clear D. With 0 bases removed from V and 3 bases from J, the gap between germline ends came to 7 bases. In germline, CDR1 is SGHRS, CDR2 YFSETQ. This CDR3 is 13 amino acids long. CDR3 DNA: TGCGCCAGCAGCTTGGAGGGCCTCTACGAGCAGTACTTC. It translates to CASSLEGLYEQYF.

J is TRBJ2-1 and V is TRBV5-1; 7 bases align to TRBD1. The CDR3 is 12 residues long. Germline V gene sequence: CDR1 SGHRS, CDR2 YFSETQ. Losses at the gene ends were 1 base for V and 12 bases for J; bases not matched to a gene: 4. The CDR3 sequence: CASSLTDRMQFF. The CDR3 DNA sequence: TGCGCCAGCAGCTTGACGGACAGGATGCAGTTCTTC. Complete variable domain (other parts from reference TRBV5-1 and TRBJ2-1): KAGVTQTPRYLIKTRGQQVTLSCSPISGHRSVSWYQQTPGQGLQFLFEYFSETQRNKGNFPGRFSGRQFSNSRSEMNVSTLELGDSALYLCASSLTDRMQFFGPGTRLTVL.

In this sample, this clonotype turned up a few times. The chain employs TRBV7-2 and TRBJ2-7; 14 bases are a match to TRBD2. The germline V gene encodes CDR1 SGHTA and CDR2 FQGNSA. V lost 5 bases and J lost 3; bases outside the gene matches: 6. The CDR3 covers 16 residues. The CDR3 here is CASSPSGTSGSYEQYF. The CDR3 nucleotides read TGTGCCAGCAGCCCCTCGGGGACTAGCGGGAGCTACGAGCAGTACTTC.

This clonotype was counted only a few times. The chain joins TRBV5-1 to TRBJ1-4; no firm D call. With 0 bases removed from V and 10 bases from J, the gap between germline ends came to 16 bases. This CDR3 is built from 15 residues. Germline CDR1 and CDR2: SGHRS and YFSETQ. CDR3 amino acids: CASSLATAGRRKLFF. Here the CDR3 DNA reads TGCGCCAGCAGCTTGGCAACAGCCGGCAGGCGAAAACTGTTTTTT. Full variable domain (missing parts from reference TRBV5-1 and TRBJ1-4): KAGVTQTPRYLIKTRGQQVTLSCSPISGHRSVSWYQQTPGQGLQFLFEYFSETQRNKGNFPGRFSGRQFSNSRSEMNVSTLELGDSALYLCASSLATAGRRKLFFGSGTQLSVL.

This clonotype showed up just a few times. V gene TRBV6-5 combines with J gene TRBJ2-7; the D is unclear. V shed 8 bases and J shed 4 bases, with 6 bases lying between them. The germline V gene encodes CDR1 MNHEY and CDR2 SVGAGI. This CDR3 spans 10 amino acids. CDR3 residues: CASWRYEQYF. The CDR3, as DNA: TGTGCCAGCTGGCGGTACGAGCAGTACTTC.

This clonotype was counted a few times. The CDR3 bases are TGTGCCAGCAGCCCCCGACTAGCGGGGAACACCGGGGAGCTGTTTTTT. This sequence encodes CASSPRLAGNTGELFF. The rearrangement links TRBV21-1 to TRBJ2-2; the tabulated D call, TRBD2, remains unverified against the DNA. TRBV21-1 constitutes a pseudogene. The length of the CDR3 is 16 residues.

This chain joins TRBV11-2 and TRBJ2-1; TRBD2 matches 14 bases. V lost 0 bases and J lost 10; bases outside the gene matches: 5. The CDR3 is 16 residues long. Germline V gene lookup returns CDR1 SGHAT and CDR2 FQNNGV. The CDR3 here is CASSLEGLAGVYEQFF. The CDR3 DNA reads TGTGCCAGCAGCTTAGAGGGACTAGCGGGAGTATACGAGCAGTTCTTC.

This chain uses TRBV12-3 or TRBV12-4 with TRBJ1-5, with D maybe TRBD1 (5 bases). Trimming took off 3 bases at V and 7 bases at J, with 13 bases between the two ends. The CDR3 consists of 14 residues. CDR3 DNA sequence: TGTGCCAGCAGTTTCCTGGAGGGGAAGCAGCCCCAGCATTTT. This translates into CASSFLEGKQPQHF.

There are many counts of this clonotype. The V and J genes are TRBV10-2 and TRBJ2-2; D is unresolved. The CDR3 spans 14 residues. V shed 3 bases and J shed 0 bases, with 5 bases lying between them. Per germline, CDR1 WSHSY and CDR2 SAAADI. The CDR3 DNA sequence: TGCGCCAGCAGTGAACAAACGAACACCGGGGAGCTGTTTTTT. This sequence encodes CASSEQTNTGELFF.

The genes are TRBV5-5 and TRBJ1-1; D not certain. Between the trimmed V and J ends, which lost 1 base and 9 bases, there was a span of 13 bases. The V gene's germline CDR1 is SGHKS and CDR2 YYEKEE (reference sequence). This CDR3 spans 13 amino acids. This CDR3 reads CASSLRYGVQAFF. For the CDR3, the DNA is TGTGCCAGCAGCTTGAGGTATGGGGTTCAAGCTTTCTTT.

This clonotype was counted between two and nine times. The CDR3 region has the DNA TGTGCCAGCAGTGAATCCGGCAGAAGAGGCTACACCTTC. Amino acids: CASSESGRRGYTF. V gene TRBV25-1 combines with J gene TRBJ1-2; D remains unclear. This CDR3 is built from 13 residues. Per the germline V gene, CDR1 is MGHDK and CDR2 is SYGVNS. V was trimmed by 1 base and J by 8 bases, leaving 11 bases between them.

This clonotype was found a few times. This sequence joins TRBV27 and TRBJ2-4, with TRBD1 matching over 9 bases. The CDR3 runs to 17 residues. Unmatched junction bases numbered 10, after V lost 5 bases and J lost 2 bases. Per germline, CDR1 MNHEY and CDR2 SMNVEV (reference sequence). CDR3 region: CASSPLGQGFPKNIQYF. CDR3 in DNA: TGTGCCAGCAGTCCTTTGGGACAGGGATTTCCCAAAAACATTCAGTACTTC.

This clonotype came up many times. The chain links TRBV10-3 to TRBJ2-7, with 14 bases aligning to TRBD2. Trimming removed 9 bases from V and 4 bases from J; junction bases left unmatched: 2. Germline CDR1 reads ENHRY; CDR2 reads SYGVKD. There are 13 residues in the CDR3. This CDR3 reads CAIGTSGSYEQYF. The CDR3 DNA reads TGTGCCATAGGGACTAGCGGGAGTTACGAGCAGTACTTC.

This clonotype occurred a few times. The V gene is TRBV10-3, the J gene TRBJ2-7; D perhaps matches TRBD2 (6 bases). The V end was cut by 0 bases, the J end by 2 bases, with 17 bases between. Germline-derived CDR1 and CDR2 are ENHRY and SYGVKD. The CDR3 has 17 amino acids. CDR3 sequence (DNA): TGTGCCATCAGTGAGTCGAGAGTTGGCGGAGGGGCCTACGAGCAGTACTTC. Its translation: CAISESRVGGGAYEQYF.

This clonotype came up a few times. The chain carries TRBV20-1 and TRBJ2-2, with D possibly matching TRBD2 (6 bases). The CDR3 length is 14 residues. Per germline, CDR1 DFQATT and CDR2 SNEGSKA (reference sequence). The ends were cut back, 6 bases at V and 5 bases at J, with 16 bases in the middle. The CDR3 nucleotides read TGCAGTGCCCCCAGGCGGGAAAGGACCGGGGAGCTGTTTTTT. It encodes CSAPRRERTGELFF.

The rearrangement joins TRBV29-1 to TRBJ1-1; TRBD1 matches at 9 bases. Trimming cost V 7 bases and J 4 bases; bases outside gene matches: 4. CDR1 and CDR2 from the germline V gene are SQVTM and ANQGSEA. The CDR3 length is 12 residues. The CDR3 spells CSGGTGLTEAFF. CDR3 sequence (DNA): TGCAGCGGGGGGACAGGGCTCACTGAAGCTTTCTTT.